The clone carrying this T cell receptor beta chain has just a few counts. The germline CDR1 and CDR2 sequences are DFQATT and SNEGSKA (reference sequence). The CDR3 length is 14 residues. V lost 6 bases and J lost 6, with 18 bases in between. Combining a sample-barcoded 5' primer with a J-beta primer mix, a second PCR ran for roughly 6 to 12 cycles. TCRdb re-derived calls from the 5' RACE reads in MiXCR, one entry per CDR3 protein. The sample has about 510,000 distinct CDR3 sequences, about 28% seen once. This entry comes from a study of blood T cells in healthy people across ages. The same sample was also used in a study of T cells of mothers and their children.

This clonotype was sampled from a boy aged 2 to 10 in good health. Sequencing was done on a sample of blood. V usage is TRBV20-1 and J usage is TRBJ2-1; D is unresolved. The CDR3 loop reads CSAISRWRINEQFF. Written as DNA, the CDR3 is TGCAGTGCGATCTCCCGGTGGCGTATCAATGAGCAGTTCTTC.